Listed below are T cell receptor beta chains from one sample, sequenced in a study of T cells in tuberculosis. Assay used: immunoSEQ multiplex PCR; TCRdb lists only in-frame clones, some missing. Of just under 45,000 clones listed, about 94% are singletons. Sequencing was done on a sample of PBMCs. The receptor source for this set is a donor aged 10 to 29 with latent tuberculosis or without tuberculosis infection. Some clones in this sample may be carry-over from other donors' samples. Each CDR3 is given with its conserved first and last residue. The order of the fields is clone size, D gene, V gene, J gene, CDR3 protein, CDR3 DNA. The D gene is left open where the match is weak. Clone size appears in some rows only: once, few, many, or a class for an expanded clone.

clone size: .
D gene: .
V gene: TRBV7-9
J gene: TRBJ1-2
CDR3 protein: CASSLGIQGFNYGYTF
CDR3 DNA: TGTGCCAGCAGCTTAGGGATACAGGGCTTCAACTATGGCTACACCTTC

clone size: .
D gene: .
V gene: TRBV4-1
J gene: TRBJ2-6
CDR3 protein: CASGQSGANVLTF
CDR3 DNA: TGCGCCAGCGGGCAGTCTGGGGCCAACGTCCTGACTTTC

clone size: few
D gene: .
V gene: TRBV7-4
J gene: TRBJ1-5
CDR3 protein: CASSLRDDRFYSNQPQHF
CDR3 DNA: TGTGCCAGCAGCTTGAGAGATGACAGGTTTTATAGCAATCAGCCCCAGCATTTT

clone size: .
D gene: .
V gene: TRBV19
J gene: TRBJ1-5
CDR3 protein: CASSLTNQPQHF
CDR3 DNA: TGTGCCAGTAGCCTAACCAATCAGCCCCAGCATTTT

clone size: .
D gene: .
V gene: TRBV30
J gene: TRBJ1-3
CDR3 protein: CAWSVWGTPSGSGNTIYF
CDR3 DNA: TGTGCCTGGAGTGTATGGGGGACACCGAGTGGTTCTGGAAACACCATATATTTT

clone size: .
D gene: .
V gene: TRBV28
J gene: TRBJ2-7
CDR3 protein: CASSQPGYSYEQYF
CDR3 DNA: TGTGCCAGCAGCCAACCCGGTTACTCCTACGAGCAGTACTTC

clone size: .
D gene: TRBD1
V gene: TRBV29-1
J gene: TRBJ2-2
CDR3 protein: CSAWTGAAGELFF
CDR3 DNA: TGCAGCGCATGGACAGGGGCGGCCGGGGAGCTGTTTTTT

clone size: .
D gene: .
V gene: TRBV9
J gene: TRBJ2-1
CDR3 protein: CASSPRARSSYNEQFF
CDR3 DNA: TGTGCCAGCAGCCCGAGAGCGAGGAGCTCCTACAATGAGCAGTTCTTC

clone size: .
D gene: .
V gene: TRBV7-8
J gene: TRBJ1-3
CDR3 protein: CASSSLLTGSSGNTIYF
CDR3 DNA: TGTGCCAGCAGCTCCCTATTGACAGGTTCCTCTGGAAACACCATATATTTT

clone size: .
D gene: .
V gene: TRBV6-1
J gene: TRBJ2-7
CDR3 protein: CASSDYQGSEQYF
CDR3 DNA: TGTGCCAGCAGTGATTACCAGGGATCCGAGCAGTACTTC

clone size: .
D gene: .
V gene: TRBV5-1
J gene: TRBJ2-5
CDR3 protein: CASSLGGAEETQYF
CDR3 DNA: TGCGCCAGCAGCTTGGGCGGGGCTGAAGAGACCCAGTACTTC

clone size: .
D gene: .
V gene: TRBV7-6
J gene: TRBJ2-7
CDR3 protein: CASSLAGGSYEQYF
CDR3 DNA: TGTGCCAGCAGCTTAGCCGGGGGTTCCTACGAGCAGTACTTC

clone size: .
D gene: TRBD1
V gene: TRBV11-2
J gene: TRBJ2-5
CDR3 protein: CASSFGTGALETQYF
CDR3 DNA: TGTGCCAGCAGCTTTGGGACAGGGGCGTTAGAGACCCAGTACTTC

clone size: .
D gene: .
V gene: TRBV27
J gene: TRBJ2-5
CDR3 protein: CASSFLSQETQYF
CDR3 DNA: TGTGCCAGCAGTTTTCTGTCCCAAGAGACCCAGTACTTC

clone size: .
D gene: TRBD2
V gene: TRBV4-1
J gene: TRBJ2-1
CDR3 protein: CASSRGLGEIGQFF
CDR3 DNA: TGCGCCAGCAGCCGGGGACTAGGGGAGATTGGGCAGTTCTTC

clone size: .
D gene: .
V gene: TRBV7-3
J gene: TRBJ2-1
CDR3 protein: CASSLDSGEQFF
CDR3 DNA: TGTGCCAGCAGCCTAGACTCGGGTGAGCAGTTCTTC

clone size: .
D gene: TRBD2
V gene: TRBV27
J gene: TRBJ2-7
CDR3 protein: CASSLNSGIYYEQYF
CDR3 DNA: TGTGCCAGCAGTCTAAATAGCGGGATCTACTACGAGCAGTACTTC

clone size: .
D gene: .
V gene: TRBV11-2
J gene: TRBJ2-2
CDR3 protein: CASSLIRPGELFF
CDR3 DNA: TGTGCCAGCAGCTTAATCCGTCCCGGGGAGCTGTTTTTT

clone size: .
D gene: .
V gene: TRBV5-6
J gene: TRBJ1-4
CDR3 protein: CASSLEFQRDPTNEKLFF
CDR3 DNA: TGTGCCAGCAGCTTGGAATTTCAGCGAGACCCAACTAATGAAAAACTGTTTTTT

clone size: .
D gene: .
V gene: TRBV6-1
J gene: TRBJ1-1
CDR3 protein: CASTGQTSEAFF
CDR3 DNA: TGTGCCAGCACAGGACAGACCTCAGAAGCTTTCTTT

clone size: .
D gene: .
V gene: TRBV28
J gene: TRBJ1-1
CDR3 protein: CASSRVNTEAFF
CDR3 DNA: TGTGCCAGCTCCCGGGTGAACACTGAAGCTTTCTTT

clone size: .
D gene: TRBD2
V gene: TRBV7-9
J gene: TRBJ2-7
CDR3 protein: CASTGGDRYEQYF
CDR3 DNA: TGTGCCAGCACGGGAGGGGACCGATACGAGCAGTACTTC

clone size: .
D gene: TRBD2
V gene: TRBV2
J gene: TRBJ2-1
CDR3 protein: CASSGSGRSNEQFF
CDR3 DNA: TGTGCCAGCAGTGGGAGCGGGAGAAGTAATGAGCAGTTCTTC

clone size: .
D gene: .
V gene: TRBV9
J gene: TRBJ2-7
CDR3 protein: CASSVATGGYEQYF
CDR3 DNA: TGTGCCAGCAGCGTAGCTACGGGTGGCTACGAGCAGTACTTC

clone size: .
D gene: TRBD1
V gene: TRBV19
J gene: TRBJ2-7
CDR3 protein: CATRDRTYEQYF
CDR3 DNA: TGTGCCACCCGGGACAGAACCTACGAGCAGTACTTC

clone size: .
D gene: TRBD2
V gene: TRBV4-3
J gene: TRBJ2-1
CDR3 protein: CASSQEEGGSGRAPRYNEQFF
CDR3 DNA: TGCGCCAGCAGCCAAGAAGAGGGCGGTAGCGGGAGGGCCCCCCGATACAATGAGCAGTTCTTC

clone size: .
D gene: .
V gene: TRBV4-3
J gene: TRBJ1-2
CDR3 protein: CASSQDHNGQYYGYTF
CDR3 DNA: TGCGCCAGCAGCCAAGATCATAATGGACAGTACTATGGCTACACCTTC

clone size: .
D gene: TRBD2
V gene: TRBV9
J gene: TRBJ2-2
CDR3 protein: CASSVALPGRDTGELFF
CDR3 DNA: TGTGCCAGCAGCGTAGCTCTACCCGGGAGGGACACCGGGGAGCTGTTTTTT

clone size: .
D gene: .
V gene: TRBV6-5
J gene: TRBJ1-2
CDR3 protein: CASKHGPYGYTF
CDR3 DNA: TGTGCCAGCAAACATGGTCCATATGGCTACACCTTC

clone size: .
D gene: TRBD1
V gene: TRBV7-2
J gene: TRBJ2-7
CDR3 protein: CASSLLTRTGEQYF
CDR3 DNA: TGTGCCAGCAGCCTACTAACCCGGACAGGGGAGCAGTACTTC

clone size: once
D gene: TRBD2
V gene: TRBV5-1
J gene: TRBJ2-7
CDR3 protein: CASSFDSGRARAEQYF
CDR3 DNA: TGCGCCAGCAGCTTTGATAGCGGGAGGGCCCGTGCCGAGCAGTACTTC

clone size: .
D gene: .
V gene: TRBV6-1
J gene: TRBJ1-5
CDR3 protein: CASSPRLSANQPQHF
CDR3 DNA: TGTGCCAGCAGTCCCCGGCTCAGCGCGAATCAGCCCCAGCATTTT

clone size: .
D gene: .
V gene: TRBV9
J gene: TRBJ1-4
CDR3 protein: CASSVGQGSNEKLFF
CDR3 DNA: TGTGCCAGCAGCGTAGGTCAGGGATCTAATGAAAAACTGTTTTTT

clone size: .
D gene: TRBD1
V gene: TRBV9
J gene: TRBJ2-1
CDR3 protein: CASSATGGLNSYNEQFF
CDR3 DNA: TGTGCCAGCAGCGCGACAGGGGGTCTCAACTCCTACAATGAGCAGTTCTTC

clone size: .
D gene: TRBD1
V gene: TRBV27
J gene: TRBJ1-5
CDR3 protein: CASSPGTGANQPQHF
CDR3 DNA: TGTGCCAGCAGTCCAGGGACAGGCGCCAATCAGCCCCAGCATTTT

clone size: .
D gene: TRBD2
V gene: TRBV12-5
J gene: TRBJ2-2
CDR3 protein: CASLVGGRENTGELFF
CDR3 DNA: TGTGCTAGCCTAGTCGGCGGGAGGGAAAACACCGGGGAGCTGTTTTTT

clone size: .
D gene: TRBD2
V gene: TRBV18
J gene: TRBJ2-4
CDR3 protein: CASSPRIAGGSLAKNIQYF
CDR3 DNA: TGTGCCAGCTCACCACGTATAGCGGGAGGGAGTTTAGCCAAAAACATTCAGTACTTC

clone size: .
D gene: TRBD2
V gene: TRBV7-2
J gene: TRBJ2-1
CDR3 protein: CASSFLRDAWTSGNEQFF
CDR3 DNA: TGTGCCAGCAGCTTTTTAAGGGACGCCTGGACTAGCGGGAACGAGCAGTTCTTC

clone size: .
D gene: TRBD1
V gene: TRBV6-1
J gene: TRBJ1-2
CDR3 protein: CASSEVAGGYGYTF
CDR3 DNA: TGTGCCAGCAGTGAAGTAGCAGGGGGCTATGGCTACACCTTC

clone size: .
D gene: .
V gene: TRBV9
J gene: TRBJ1-2
CDR3 protein: CASSVSDNYGYTF
CDR3 DNA: TGTGCCAGCAGCGTCTCAGATAACTATGGCTACACCTTC

clone size: few
D gene: TRBD2
V gene: TRBV5-5
J gene: TRBJ2-2
CDR3 protein: CASSLIKRDDGELFF
CDR3 DNA: TGTGCCAGCAGCTTGATTAAGCGGGATGACGGGGAGCTGTTTTTT

clone size: .
D gene: .
V gene: TRBV18
J gene: TRBJ2-7
CDR3 protein: CASSPVAGTSLPTYEQYF
CDR3 DNA: TGTGCCAGCTCACCAGTGGCAGGGACTTCCTTACCGACCTACGAGCAGTACTTC

clone size: .
D gene: TRBD1
V gene: TRBV29-1
J gene: TRBJ1-2
CDR3 protein: CSTDRGGGYTF
CDR3 DNA: TGCAGCACCGACAGGGGGGGCGGCTACACCTTC

clone size: .
D gene: TRBD1
V gene: TRBV7-6
J gene: TRBJ2-7
CDR3 protein: CASSLASTGGISYEQYF
CDR3 DNA: TGTGCCAGCAGCTTAGCAAGTACAGGGGGAATAAGCTACGAGCAGTACTTC

clone size: once
D gene: .
V gene: TRBV28
J gene: TRBJ2-7
CDR3 protein: CASSFFRENPYEQYF
CDR3 DNA: TGTGCCAGCAGTTTTTTTCGGGAGAATCCCTACGAGCAGTACTTC

clone size: .
D gene: .
V gene: TRBV6-1
J gene: TRBJ2-1
CDR3 protein: CASTRSNEQFF
CDR3 DNA: TGTGCCAGCACTCGTTCGAATGAGCAGTTCTTC

clone size: .
D gene: .
V gene: TRBV28
J gene: TRBJ1-5
CDR3 protein: CASSFRGQVPNQPQHF
CDR3 DNA: TGTGCCAGCAGTTTTCGAGGGCAGGTACCAAATCAGCCCCAGCATTTT

clone size: .
D gene: .
V gene: TRBV7-2
J gene: TRBJ2-7
CDR3 protein: CASSTRTEYYEQYF
CDR3 DNA: TGTGCCAGCAGCACCCGGACAGAATACTACGAGCAGTACTTC

clone size: .
D gene: .
V gene: TRBV4-1
J gene: TRBJ2-3
CDR3 protein: CASSRRAGETSTDTQYF
CDR3 DNA: TGCGCCAGCAGCCGCAGGGCAGGGGAGACTAGCACAGATACGCAGTATTTT

clone size: .
D gene: .
V gene: TRBV7-2
J gene: TRBJ1-2
CDR3 protein: CASSLEGSGRVYGYTF
CDR3 DNA: TGTGCCAGCAGCTTAGAAGGATCGGGCAGGGTCTATGGCTACACCTTC

clone size: .
D gene: .
V gene: TRBV19
J gene: TRBJ1-2
CDR3 protein: CASKRDTYGYTF
CDR3 DNA: TGTGCCAGTAAGAGGGACACCTATGGCTACACCTTC

clone size: .
D gene: TRBD1
V gene: TRBV13
J gene: TRBJ1-1
CDR3 protein: CASNGDRGDTEAFF
CDR3 DNA: TGTGCCAGCAACGGGGACAGGGGAGACACTGAAGCTTTCTTT